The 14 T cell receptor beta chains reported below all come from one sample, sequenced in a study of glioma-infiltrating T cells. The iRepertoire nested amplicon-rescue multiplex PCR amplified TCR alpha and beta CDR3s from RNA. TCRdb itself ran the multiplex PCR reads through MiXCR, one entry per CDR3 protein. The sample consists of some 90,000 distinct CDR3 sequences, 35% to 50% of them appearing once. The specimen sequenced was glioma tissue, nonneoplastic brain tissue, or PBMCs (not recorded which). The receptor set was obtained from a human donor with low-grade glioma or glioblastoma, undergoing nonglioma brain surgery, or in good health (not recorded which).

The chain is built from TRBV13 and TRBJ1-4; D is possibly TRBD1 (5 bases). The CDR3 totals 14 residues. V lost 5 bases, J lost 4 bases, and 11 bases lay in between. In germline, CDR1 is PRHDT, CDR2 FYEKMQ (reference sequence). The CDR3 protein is CASSPRGRNEKLFF. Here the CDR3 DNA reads TGTGCCAGCAGCCCTCGGGGCCGTAATGAAAAACTGTTTTTT.

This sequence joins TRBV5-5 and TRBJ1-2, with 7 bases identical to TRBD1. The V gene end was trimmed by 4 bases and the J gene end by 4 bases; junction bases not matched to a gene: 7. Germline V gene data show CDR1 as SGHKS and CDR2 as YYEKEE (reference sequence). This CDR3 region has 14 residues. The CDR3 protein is CASSQIRDSYGYTF. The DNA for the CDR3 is TGTGCCAGCAGCCAGATCCGGGACAGCTATGGCTACACCTTC.

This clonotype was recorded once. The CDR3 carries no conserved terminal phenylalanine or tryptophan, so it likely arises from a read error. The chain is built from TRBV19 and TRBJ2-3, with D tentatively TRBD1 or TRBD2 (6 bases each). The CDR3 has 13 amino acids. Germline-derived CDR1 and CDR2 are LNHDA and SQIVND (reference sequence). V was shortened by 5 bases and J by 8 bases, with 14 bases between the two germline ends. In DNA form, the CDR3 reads TGTGCCAGTAGTTCGGGGGCAGGAGGTACGCAGTATCAT. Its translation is CASSSGAGGTQYH.

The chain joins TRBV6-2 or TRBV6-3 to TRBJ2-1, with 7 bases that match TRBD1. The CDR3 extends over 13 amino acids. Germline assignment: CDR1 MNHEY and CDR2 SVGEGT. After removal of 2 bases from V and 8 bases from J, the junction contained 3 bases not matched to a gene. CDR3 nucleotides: TGTGCCAGCAGTTACGGGACAGCCTATGAGCAGTTCTTC. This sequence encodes CASSYGTAYEQFF.

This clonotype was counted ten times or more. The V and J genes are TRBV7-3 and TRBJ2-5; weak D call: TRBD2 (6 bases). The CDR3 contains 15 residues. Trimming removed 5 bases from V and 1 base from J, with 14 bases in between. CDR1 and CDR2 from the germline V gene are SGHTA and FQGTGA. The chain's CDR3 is CASSRLWGVQETQYF. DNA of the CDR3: TGTGCCAGCAGCCGCCTTTGGGGGGTCCAAGAGACCCAGTACTTC.

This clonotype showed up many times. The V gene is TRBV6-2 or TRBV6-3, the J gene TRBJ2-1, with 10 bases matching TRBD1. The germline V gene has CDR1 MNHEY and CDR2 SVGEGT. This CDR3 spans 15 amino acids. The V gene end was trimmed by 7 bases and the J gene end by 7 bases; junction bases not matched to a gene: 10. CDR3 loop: CASTPWDRGGNEQFF. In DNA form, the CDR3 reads TGTGCCAGCACACCTTGGGACAGGGGCGGGAATGAGCAGTTCTTC.

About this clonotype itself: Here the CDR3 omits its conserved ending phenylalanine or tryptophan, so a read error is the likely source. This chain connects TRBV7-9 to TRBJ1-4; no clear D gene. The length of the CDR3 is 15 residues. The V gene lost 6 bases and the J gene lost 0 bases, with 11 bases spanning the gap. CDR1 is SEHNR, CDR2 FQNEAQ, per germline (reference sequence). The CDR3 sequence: CASRQDGTTNEKLFC. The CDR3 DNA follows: TGTGCCAGCAGACAAGACGGGACAACTAATGAAAAACTGTTTTGT.

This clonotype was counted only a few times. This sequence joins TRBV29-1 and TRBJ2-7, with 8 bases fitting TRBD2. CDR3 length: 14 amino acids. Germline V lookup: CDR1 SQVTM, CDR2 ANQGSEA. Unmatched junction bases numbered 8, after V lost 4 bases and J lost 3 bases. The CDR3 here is CSVVPGLADYEQYF. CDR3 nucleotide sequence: TGCAGCGTTGTCCCTGGACTAGCCGACTACGAGCAGTACTTC.

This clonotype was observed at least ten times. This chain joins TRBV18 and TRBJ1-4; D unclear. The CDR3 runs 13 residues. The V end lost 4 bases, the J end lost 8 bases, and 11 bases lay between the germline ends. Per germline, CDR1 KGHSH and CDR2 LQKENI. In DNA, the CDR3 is TGTGCCAGCTCACAGGGAGTGAAGGAAAAACTGTTTTTT. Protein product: CASSQGVKEKLFF.

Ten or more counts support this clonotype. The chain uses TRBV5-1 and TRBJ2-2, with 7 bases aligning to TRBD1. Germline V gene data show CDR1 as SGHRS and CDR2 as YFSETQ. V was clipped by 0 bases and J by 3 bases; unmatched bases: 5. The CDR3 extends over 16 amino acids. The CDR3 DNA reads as TGCGCCAGCAGCTTGGAAGGGACAGACTACACCGGGGAGCTGTTTTTT. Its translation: CASSLEGTDYTGELFF.

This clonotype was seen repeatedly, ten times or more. The CDR3 bases are TGTGCCAGCAGTGAAGTTCTTACAGCCCGCTATGGCTACACCTTC. Amino acid sequence: CASSEVLTARYGYTF. The V gene is TRBV6-1, the J gene TRBJ1-2; D is unclear. Per the germline V gene, CDR1 is MNHNS and CDR2 is SASEGT. This CDR3 comprises 15 residues. Trimming removed 1 base from V and 4 bases from J, with 13 bases in between.

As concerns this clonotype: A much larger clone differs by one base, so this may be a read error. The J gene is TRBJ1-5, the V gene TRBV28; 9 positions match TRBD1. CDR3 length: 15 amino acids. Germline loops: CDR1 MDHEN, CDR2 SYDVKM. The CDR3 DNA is TGTGTCAGCAGCGTGGGACAGGGTTTCCGTCAGCCCCAGCATTTT. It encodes CVSSVGQGFRQPQHF. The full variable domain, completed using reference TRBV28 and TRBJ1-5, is DVKVTQSSRYLVKRTGEKVFLECVQDMDHENMFWYRQDPGLGLRLIYFSYDVKMKEKGDIPEGYSVSREKKERFSLILESASTNQTSMYLCVSSVGQGFRQPQHFGDGTRLSIL.

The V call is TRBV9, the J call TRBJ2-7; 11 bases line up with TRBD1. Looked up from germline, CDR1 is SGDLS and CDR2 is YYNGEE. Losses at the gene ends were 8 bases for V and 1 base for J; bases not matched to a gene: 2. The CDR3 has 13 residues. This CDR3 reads CASGTGGSYEQYV. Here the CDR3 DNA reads TGTGCCAGTGGGACAGGGGGGTCCTACGAGCAGTACGTC.

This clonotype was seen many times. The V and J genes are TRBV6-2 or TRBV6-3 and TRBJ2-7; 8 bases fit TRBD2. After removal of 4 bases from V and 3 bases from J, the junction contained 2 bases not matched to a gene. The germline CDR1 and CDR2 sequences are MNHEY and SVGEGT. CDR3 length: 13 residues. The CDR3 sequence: CASSLGLGYEQYF. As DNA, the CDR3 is TGTGCCAGCAGTTTGGGACTAGGCTACGAGCAGTACTTC.